This T cell receptor beta chain was identified in a study of control samples from healthy donors and cancer patients. Libraries were prepared by immunoSEQ multiplex PCR; TCRdb keeps only in-frame clonotypes and omits some of them. The data contain some 170,000 clones, roughly 94% of them seen just once; the ten biggest clones take up about 14%. Sequencing was carried out using PBMCs. This sequence was found in a man aged 60 to 69 with colorectal cancer.

The CDR3 bases are TGTGCCAGCAGTTCTAGCGGGGTCTACGAGCAGTACTTC. Amino acids: CASSSSGVYEQYF. V is TRBV6-2 or TRBV6-3 and J is TRBJ2-7, with 9 bases identical to TRBD2. CDR3 length equals 13 residues. J gave up 3 bases and V 4 bases, and 1 base lay outside the gene matches. The germline V gene has CDR1 MNHEY and CDR2 SVGEGT.